The T cell receptor (beta chain) described here comes from a study of T cell responses to AZD1222 COVID-19 vaccine. Study outcomes and limitations: White British people made up most donors, females outnumbered males, and clonal diversity was possibly underestimated. Among those given AZD1222, only 5 to 7 were seropositive at baseline. Nearly half of the spike-specific TCRs reportedly recognize variant regions that carry no mutations. At 160-218 and 743-854, vaccine-associated CD4 TCRs were dominant, and they spanned spike.

Concerning this clone: The antigen is not known.

The method was immunoSEQ multiplex PCR; TCRdb's version includes in-frame clones alone and lacks a portion of them. The sample has approximately 150,000 clones; roughly 92% are singletons. The CDR3 length is 14 residues. Germline V gives CDR1 LGHDT, CDR2 YNNKEL (reference sequence). V shed 2 bases and J 3 bases; nucleotides not matched to a gene: 3. This sequence joins TRBV3-1 (or the pseudogene TRBV3-2) and TRBJ1-2, with 7 bases lining up with TRBD1. The material was peripheral blood, obtained on day 0 of AZD1222 vaccination. The receptor was isolated from an adult in good health. CDR3 region: CASSQNTGDYGYTF. CDR3 DNA sequence: TGTGCCAGCAGCCAAAATACAGGGGACTATGGCTACACCTTC.